A selection of T cell receptor beta chains follows, all from one sample in a study of T cell responses to AZD1222 COVID-19 vaccine. The assay was immunoSEQ multiplex PCR, and TCRdb's table has in-frame clones only and misses some. This table holds under 200,000 clones, around 89% found once. The starting material was peripheral blood, obtained 28 days after the second AZD1222 dose. These TCRs come from an adult who received the AZD1222 COVID-19 vaccine. CDR3s include the opening cysteine and the closing phenylalanine or tryptophan. D genes are given only for firm matches. Clone size appears in some rows only: once, few, many, or a class for an expanded clone.

clone_size j_call d_call v_call cdr3_nt cdr3_aa
- TRBJ2-1 - TRBV3-1/TRBV3-2 TGTGCCAGCCACGAGAGAGGGGATAACAATGAGCAGTTCTTC CASHERGDNNEQFF
- TRBJ1-4 - TRBV19 TGTGCCAGTAGGAAGAACCGAAATGAAAAACTGTTTTTT CASRKNRNEKLFF
- TRBJ2-2 - TRBV11-2 TGTGCCAGCAGCCCGGGACTCACCGGGGAGCTGTTTTTT CASSPGLTGELFF
few TRBJ1-2 TRBD1 TRBV5-6 TGTGCCAGCAGTCGAACAGGGGGCCTACTTGGTGGCTACACCTTC CASSRTGGLLGGYTF
- TRBJ2-7 - TRBV6-6 TGTGCCAGCAGTTACCGCCAGGGATACGAGCAGTACTTC CASSYRQGYEQYF
- TRBJ2-7 - TRBV11-2 TGTGCCAGCAGCTTAGACCTTAACAGGGTATCCTACGAGCAGTACTTC CASSLDLNRVSYEQYF
- TRBJ2-2 - TRBV6-5 TGTGCCAGCAGTCCGACTAGAAACACCGGGGAGCTGTTTTTT CASSPTRNTGELFF
- TRBJ2-5 TRBD2 TRBV11-2 TGTGCCAGCAGCCCCTCTAGCGGGAGCCACCAAGAGACCCAGTACTTC CASSPSSGSHQETQYF
- TRBJ2-2 - TRBV5-1 TGCGCCAGCAGCCAGAAGGGACCGCTGATCACCGGGGAGCTGTTTTTT CASSQKGPLITGELFF
- TRBJ2-7 TRBD2 TRBV6-2/TRBV6-3 TGTGCCAGCAGTTACACTAGCGGCTACGAGCAGTACTTC CASSYTSGYEQYF
- TRBJ2-1 TRBD2 TRBV4-1 TGCGCCAGCAGCCTCGGGACTAGCGGGAGTGATGAGCAGTTCTTC CASSLGTSGSDEQFF
- TRBJ2-5 - TRBV24-1 TGTGCCACCAGTGATTTTGAGACCCAGTACTTC CATSDFETQYF
- TRBJ2-7 TRBD2 TRBV5-6 TGTGCCAGCAGCTTTCGGGCTAGCGGGAGGTACGAGCAGTACTTC CASSFRASGRYEQYF
few TRBJ2-7 - TRBV6-2/TRBV6-3 TGTGCCAGCAGCCCCCAGAACTCCTACGAGCAGTACTTC CASSPQNSYEQYF
once TRBJ1-6 - TRBV19 TGTGCCAGTAGTATAATCGAGTCCGGATCACCCCTCCACTTT CASSIIESGSPLHF
- TRBJ1-2 - TRBV27 TGTGCCAGCAGTTTAAGGGGTCGGGCAAACTATGGCTACACCTTC CASSLRGRANYGYTF
- TRBJ2-7 - TRBV18 TGTGCCAGCTCACCGGCTTTGGCCTACGAGCAGTACTTC CASSPALAYEQYF
- TRBJ1-3 TRBD1 TRBV30 TGTGCCTGGAGTGCAGATCGACAGGGCAGCTCTGGAAACACCATATATTTT CAWSADRQGSSGNTIYF
- TRBJ2-7 - TRBV9 TGTGCCAGCAGCCTAAGGGGGACAAAGGACTACGAGCAGTACTTC CASSLRGTKDYEQYF
- TRBJ1-1 TRBD1 TRBV4-3 TGCGCCAGCAGCCAGGACACCGGGACAGGGTACACTGAAGCTTTCTTT CASSQDTGTGYTEAFF
- TRBJ1-2 - TRBV6-6 TGTGCCAGCAGTTACTCGGGCGGCTATGGCTACACCTTC CASSYSGGYGYTF
- TRBJ2-2 - TRBV12-3/TRBV12-4 TGTGCCAGCAGTCAGGGGCCCGGGGAGCTGTTTTTT CASSQGPGELFF
- TRBJ2-2 - TRBV9 TGTGCCAGCAGCGTAGCCTCCCCGGGCACCGGGGAGCTGTTTTTT CASSVASPGTGELFF
- TRBJ1-1 TRBD1 TRBV20-1 TGCAGTGCTCCTGGACAGGTTGAAGCTTTCTTT CSAPGQVEAFF
- TRBJ1-4 - TRBV24-1 TGTGCCACCATGGGAGACGATAATGAAAAACTGTTTTTT CATMGDDNEKLFF
- TRBJ2-7 TRBD2 TRBV6-5 TGTGCCAGCAGTTACGAAGGTAGCGGGAGTGTCTACGAGCAGTACTTC CASSYEGSGSVYEQYF
- TRBJ2-7 - TRBV28 TGTGCCAGCATCGACCCGGGGACGAGGCTGGGCGAGCAGTACTTC CASIDPGTRLGEQYF
- TRBJ1-5 - TRBV6-4 TGTGCCAGCAGTGAAAGCTGGGGGGGAGATCAGCCCCAGCATTTT CASSESWGGDQPQHF
- TRBJ2-2 - TRBV4-2 TGTGCCAGCAGCCAAGACCTCTCAAGGAAGAACACCGGGGAGCTGTTTTTT CASSQDLSRKNTGELFF
- TRBJ1-2 - TRBV2 TGTGCCAGCACCTATTCATTCAGCGGCTACACCTTC CASTYSFSGYTF
- TRBJ2-7 TRBD2 TRBV6-5 TGTGCCAGCAGTTACGGGCTAGCGGATTACGAGCAGTACTTC CASSYGLADYEQYF
- TRBJ1-5 TRBD1 TRBV7-2 TGTGCCAGCAGCTCTTGGACAGGGGGCAGTCAGCCCCAGCATTTT CASSSWTGGSQPQHF
- TRBJ1-1 TRBD1 TRBV29-1 TGCAGCGCCAGACAGGGTATGAACACTGAAGCTTTCTTT CSARQGMNTEAFF
- TRBJ2-1 - TRBV18 TGTGCCAGCTCACCAAATAATGAGCAGTTCTTC CASSPNNEQFF
- TRBJ1-5 - TRBV6-5 TGTGCCAGCAGTTACTCTTTAGGCAATCAGCCCCAGCATTTT CASSYSLGNQPQHF
- TRBJ2-7 - TRBV5-1 TGCGCCAGCAGCGCCGCGCTAGCGCTCAGCTCCTACGAGCAGTACTTC CASSAALALSSYEQYF
once TRBJ1-2 - TRBV27 TGTGCCAGCAGTTTATCGGGAGTTTATGGCTACACCTTC CASSLSGVYGYTF
- TRBJ2-5 TRBD1 TRBV7-2 TGTGCCAGCAGCCACCACCGGGACAGCCAAGAGACCCAGTACTTC CASSHHRDSQETQYF
once TRBJ2-7 TRBD2 TRBV5-6 TGTGCCAGCAGCGACCCGACTAGCCTGACATCCTCCTACGAGCAGTACTTC CASSDPTSLTSSYEQYF
- TRBJ1-5 - TRBV7-2 TGTGCCAGCAGCTTAGGGCGGAGTAGCAATCAGCCCCAGCATTTT CASSLGRSSNQPQHF
- TRBJ2-7 TRBD1 TRBV10-3 TGTGCCATCAGTGAGTTGGGGACAGAAGCCTACGAGCAGTACTTC CAISELGTEAYEQYF
- TRBJ1-4 - TRBV5-6 TGTGCCAGCAGCTTGGGGGCCTCCCGCTGGACTGAAAAACTGTTTTTT CASSLGASRWTEKLFF
- TRBJ2-5 - TRBV6-5 TGTGCCAGCAGTTACACCCCCGAAGAGACCCAGTACTTC CASSYTPEETQYF
- TRBJ1-5 TRBD1 TRBV7-2 TGTGCCAGCAGTCCCGCGACAGGGTCCTCTCAGCCCCAGCATTTT CASSPATGSSQPQHF
- TRBJ2-1 - TRBV6-2/TRBV6-3 TGTGCCAGCAGCCGAAGTATGCTAGCCTACAATGAGCAGTTCTTC CASSRSMLAYNEQFF
- TRBJ1-5 - TRBV15 TGTGCCACCAGCTGGCCTGGGCAGGGAGGAAATCAGCCCCAGCATTTT CATSWPGQGGNQPQHF
- TRBJ2-1 TRBD2 TRBV18 TGTGCCAGCTCACCCCCAGGACTAGCGGGAGCCTTATACAATGAGCAGTTCTTC CASSPPGLAGALYNEQFF
- TRBJ2-7 - TRBV7-6 TGTGCCAGCAGCTTCCTCCCAGGGGGGGACTCCCCGGGCGAGCAGTACTTC CASSFLPGGDSPGEQYF